The next 18 T cell receptor beta chains were all read from a single sample in a study of control samples from healthy donors and cancer patients. Assay used: immunoSEQ multiplex PCR; TCRdb lists only in-frame clones, some missing. The sample comprises about 83,000 clones, around 92% of which are singletons, and approximately 18% rests with the top ten. Sequencing was carried out using blood. Every receptor here comes from a man in his fifties in good health.

The CDR3 sequence is CASSLNQAGGSYTF. The CDR3 DNA reads as TGTGCCAGCAGCTTAAATCAAGCAGGGGGTAGCTACACCTTC. The V gene is TRBV7-8, the J gene TRBJ1-2; the match to TRBD1 covers 7 bases. Trimming removed 2 bases from V and 9 bases from J; junction bases left unmatched: 9. The CDR3 sequence is 14 residues long. From germline, CDR1 is SGHVS and CDR2 FQNEAQ.

The gene calls are TRBV6-2 or TRBV6-3 and TRBJ1-4; 9 positions agree with TRBD1. Germline V CDR1 and CDR2: MNHEY, SVGEGT. Unmatched junction bases numbered 5, after V lost 3 bases and J lost 6 bases. This CDR3 is built from 15 residues. This chain's CDR3 is CASSYPDRGHEKLFF. The CDR3, as DNA: TGTGCCAGCAGTTATCCGGACAGGGGTCATGAAAAACTGTTTTTT.

This chain joins TRBV15 and TRBJ1-6, with 8 bases aligning to TRBD1. The germline V gene encodes CDR1 LNHNV and CDR2 YYDKDF (reference sequence). V trimming: 0 bases; J trimming: 11 bases; junction bases outside the gene matches: 9. The length of the CDR3 is 16 residues. CDR3 sequence reads: CATSRDKGRTGPPLHF. For the CDR3, the DNA is TGTGCCACCAGCAGAGATAAAGGCCGGACAGGGCCACCCCTCCACTTT.

CDR3 region: CASKATGPRVDTQYF. The DNA of the CDR3 is TGTGCCAGCAAGGCCACTGGACCAAGGGTCGATACGCAGTATTTT. The chain recombines TRBV2 with TRBJ2-3, with D uncertain. The ends were cut back, 7 bases at V and 6 bases at J, with 20 bases in the middle. CDR1 is SNHLY and CDR2 is FYNNEI in the germline V gene. The CDR3 totals 15 residues. The variable domain in full, with the rest retrieved from reference TRBV2 and TRBJ2-3, is EPEVTQTPSHQVTQMGQEVILRCVPISNHLYFYWYRQILGQKVEFLVSFYNNEISEKSEIFDDQFSVERPDGSNFTLKIRSTKLEDSAMYFCASKATGPRVDTQYFGPGTRLTVL.

The sample holds one count of this clone. CDR3 in amino acids: CASSKRGWGGYEQYF. Written as DNA, the CDR3 is TGTGCCAGCAGCAAAAGGGGTTGGGGCGGGTACGAGCAGTACTTC. This chain uses TRBV21-1 with TRBJ2-7. TRBV21-1 is termed a pseudogene. The CDR3 extends over 15 amino acids.

This chain joins TRBV9 and TRBJ2-2; 13 nucleotides line up with TRBD2. Germline V gene lookup returns CDR1 SGDLS and CDR2 YYNGEE. This CDR3 comprises 17 residues. J gave up 5 bases and V 4 bases, and 8 bases lay outside the gene matches. The CDR3 region is CASSPTSGGARTGELFF. Here the CDR3 DNA reads TGTGCCAGCAGCCCTACTAGCGGGGGGGCCCGGACCGGGGAGCTGTTTTTT.

The genes are TRBV2 and TRBJ1-1, with D perhaps TRBD1 (6 bases). Germline CDR1 and CDR2: SNHLY and FYNNEI. This CDR3 has 15 residues. V was shortened by 1 base and J by 6 bases, with 15 bases between the two germline ends. The CDR3 region has the DNA TGTGCCAGCAGTGAAGGATGGGGGGCCGTCCCTGAAGCTTTCTTT. This gives the protein CASSEGWGAVPEAFF. The full variable domain, in which reference TRBV2 and TRBJ1-1 provide the parts outside the CDR3, is EPEVTQTPSHQVTQMGQEVILRCVPISNHLYFYWYRQILGQKVEFLVSFYNNEISEKSEIFDDQFSVERPDGSNFTLKIRSTKLEDSAMYFCASSEGWGAVPEAFFGQGTRLTVV.

V usage is TRBV5-1 and J usage is TRBJ1-3; D gene unclear. Germline V CDR1 and CDR2: SGHRS, YFSETQ. The CDR3 sequence is 14 residues long. Trimming cost V 4 bases and J 4 bases, with 12 bases left between them. DNA of the CDR3: TGCGCCAGCAGCGAACGGGCAGGCGGAAACACCATATATTTT. Amino acid sequence: CASSERAGGNTIYF. Drawing the rest from reference TRBV5-1 and TRBJ1-3, the complete variable domain is KAGVTQTPRYLIKTRGQQVTLSCSPISGHRSVSWYQQTPGQGLQFLFEYFSETQRNKGNFPGRFSGRQFSNSRSEMNVSTLELGDSALYLCASSERAGGNTIYFGEGSWLTVV.

This clone appeared a few times. V usage is TRBV4-2 and J usage is TRBJ2-7; 9 bases agree with TRBD1. Germline CDR1 is LGHNA and CDR2 is YNFKEQ. V trimming: 1 base; J trimming: 6 bases; junction bases outside the gene matches: 7. This CDR3 region has 15 residues. The CDR3 loop reads CASSQGQQGAIEQYF. The CDR3 region has the DNA TGTGCCAGCAGCCAAGGGCAACAGGGGGCGATCGAGCAGTACTTC.

The rearrangement uses TRBV18 and TRBJ1-5; the D is unclear. V was cut by 5 bases and J by 4 bases, with 9 bases left in between. The CDR3 runs 13 residues. Germline lookup yields CDR1 KGHSH and CDR2 LQKENI. CDR3 protein: CASSDGENQPQHF. DNA for the CDR3: TGTGCCAGCTCAGATGGGGAAAATCAGCCCCAGCATTTT.

The chain is built from TRBV7-2 and TRBJ2-4; D not certain. Germline assignment: CDR1 SGHTA and CDR2 FQGNSA. Trimming removed 1 base from V and 6 bases from J, with 1 base in between. The CDR3 is 11 amino acids. The CDR3 region has the DNA TGTGCCAGCAGCTTAGGAAACATTCAGTACTTC. It translates to CASSLGNIQYF.

This rearrangement joins TRBV3-1 (or the pseudogene TRBV3-2) to TRBJ1-2; 10 bases agree with TRBD1. The junction had 3 bases not matched to a gene; V was cut back by 4 bases and J by 7 bases. Germline loops: CDR1 LGHDT, CDR2 YNNKEL (reference sequence). This CDR3 contains 13 residues. The CDR3 nucleotides read TGTGCCAGCAGCCGGGACAGGGGATTTGGCTACACCTTC. As protein: CASSRDRGFGYTF.

The chain has TRBV27 and TRBJ1-5; D is undetermined. The CDR3 loop spans 13 amino acids. The V gene's germline CDR1 is MNHEY and CDR2 SMNVEV (reference sequence). V was shortened by 5 bases and J by 4 bases, with 9 bases between the two germline ends. The CDR3 region is CASSLTLNQPQHF. CDR3 in DNA: TGTGCCAGCAGTCTTACTCTAAATCAGCCCCAGCATTTT.

The chain employs TRBV6-2 or TRBV6-3 and TRBJ1-5, with a possible D match to TRBD1 (6 bases). Trimming left V 6 bases short and J 5 bases short, with 11 bases between. CDR1 is MNHEY and CDR2 is SVGEGT in the germline V gene. This CDR3 region has 13 residues. This CDR3 is CASSQQGYQPQHF. The CDR3 DNA reads TGTGCCAGCAGCCAACAGGGTTATCAGCCCCAGCATTTT.

CDR3 loop: CAWNLMNTEAFF. In nucleotides, the CDR3 is TGTGCCTGGAACCTCATGAACACTGAAGCTTTCTTT. The chain is built from TRBV30 and TRBJ1-1; D remains unclear. Trimming pared 4 bases from V and 0 bases from J, leaving 6 bases between. This CDR3 is built from 12 residues. Germline CDR1 GTSNPN, CDR2 SVGIG (reference sequence).

The V and J genes are TRBV7-8 and TRBJ1-5; no clear D gene. V gave up 0 bases and J gave up 3 bases, with 3 bases separating them. The CDR3 is 13 amino acids. Germline V CDR1 and CDR2: SGHVS, FQNEAQ. The CDR3 is CASSLAFNQPQHF. The CDR3, as DNA: TGTGCCAGCAGCTTAGCTTTCAATCAGCCCCAGCATTTT.

Here the CDR3 DNA reads TGTGCCAGTAGTATCGACAGCTCAACAACTGAAGCTTTCTTT. It translates to CASSIDSSTTEAFF. The V and J genes are TRBV19 and TRBJ1-1; the D gene is possibly TRBD1 (5 bases). In germline, CDR1 is LNHDA, CDR2 SQIVND (reference sequence). The CDR3 covers 14 residues. The ends were cut back, 3 bases at V and 5 bases at J, with 13 bases in the middle.

This chain connects TRBV6-1 to TRBJ1-4, with D perhaps matching TRBD1 (5 bases). Per germline, CDR1 MNHNS and CDR2 SASEGT. V lost 1 base to trimming and J lost 3 bases, with 9 bases between them. The CDR3 length is 15 residues. CDR3 sequence reads: CASSEEGASNEKLFF. CDR3 in DNA: TGTGCCAGCAGTGAAGAAGGGGCATCTAATGAAAAACTGTTTTTT.